This TCR beta chain was sequenced for a study of T cells in tuberculosis. Study overall: IGRA-negative adolescents, IGRA-positive adolescents with latent tuberculosis and adults with active tuberculosis formed this South African cohort. Broader study findings: The TCR-beta difference was not significant; alpha differences partly reflected length.

A remark on this clone: Its cognate antigen is unknown. Other DNA sequences in the sample encode the same CDR3.

The time point was: new active TB diagnosis, blood taken before or within 7 days of starting treatment. The data were produced by immunoSEQ multiplex PCR, yet TCRdb's version contains in-frame clones alone and is incomplete. This sample has around 49,000 clones; 90% to 95% occur once, and the top ten carry more than 1.3%. V shed 2 bases and J shed 6 bases, with 7 bases lying between them. CDR3 size: 12 residues. CDR1 is MNHEY and CDR2 is SVGAGI in the germline V gene. This TCR was sampled from an adult with tuberculosis. This rearrangement joins TRBV6-5 to TRBJ1-2; D remains ambiguous. The input for sequencing was PBMCs, taken at tuberculosis diagnosis. CDR3 amino acids: CASSYEGDGYTF. The CDR3 nucleotides read TGTGCCAGCAGTTACGAGGGCGATGGCTACACCTTC.